These T cell receptor beta chains were read from a single sample in a study of blood T cell repertoires in COVID-19. Profiled with immunoSEQ multiplex PCR; TCRdb holds only in-frame clones, not every one. There are roughly 150,000 clones in the sample; approximately 90% occur only once, and 3% to 3.5% lies in the top ten. Sequencing was carried out using peripheral blood. The receptors shown here come from a woman in her fifties or sixties with active COVID-19. Both conserved end residues are part of each CDR3. A D gene is named only where the DNA matches it firmly. The size field is filled for only some rows; it gives once, few, many or a size class.

V gene,J gene,clone size,D gene,CDR3 DNA,CDR3 protein
TRBV4-2,TRBJ2-7,.,TRBD2,TGTGCCAGCAGCCAAGATCCCGCTAGCGGGATGCCTGGGACCTACGAGCAGTACTTC,CASSQDPASGMPGTYEQYF
TRBV10-3,TRBJ1-5,.,TRBD1,TGTGCCATCAGCCAGGGGGGCAATCAGCCCCAGCATTTT,CAISQGGNQPQHF
TRBV2,TRBJ2-4,.,TRBD2,TGTGCCAGCAGTCTTAGCGGGGCACTAGCCAAAAACATTCAGTACTTC,CASSLSGALAKNIQYF
TRBV3-1/TRBV3-2,TRBJ2-7,.,TRBD2,TGTGCCAGCAGCCAAGACCCTTTAAGGCGGGAGGCAGACGCCGAGCAGTACTTC,CASSQDPLRREADAEQYF
TRBV5-1,TRBJ2-3,.,.,TGCGCCAGCCAAAATGGACAAGGGGTCGCAGATACGCAGTATTTT,CASQNGQGVADTQYF
TRBV6-5,TRBJ1-2,.,.,TGTGCCAGCAGCACCGACAGATCCCTCTATGGCTACACCTTC,CASSTDRSLYGYTF
TRBV28,TRBJ2-2,.,.,TGTGCCAGCAGCCTGCCGCCGGGCAGGGGAGAGAGGACCGGGGAGCTGTTTTTT,CASSLPPGRGERTGELFF
TRBV15,TRBJ2-3,.,TRBD2,TGTGCCACCAGCAGAAGGGCTAGCGGGAGCACAGATACGCAGTATTTT,CATSRRASGSTDTQYF
TRBV15,TRBJ2-1,.,TRBD2,TGTGCCACCAGCAGGACAGTACTAGCGGACCCCTACAATGAGCAGTTCTTC,CATSRTVLADPYNEQFF
TRBV21-1,TRBJ1-3,.,.,TGTGCCAGCAGCAAAGGGGGACAGACCCTTATTCCTGGAAACACCATATATTTT,CASSKGGQTLIPGNTIYF
TRBV19,TRBJ1-1,few,.,TGTGCCAGTAGTATAGAACGACAGACCGAAGCTTTCTTT,CASSIERQTEAFF
TRBV3-1/TRBV3-2,TRBJ2-6,.,TRBD1,TGTGCCAGCAGCCATGGACAGGGCCCTCTCTCTGGGGCCAACGTCCTGACTTTC,CASSHGQGPLSGANVLTF
TRBV7-2,TRBJ1-1,.,.,TGTGCCAGCAGCTACCGCCCAGGGGCTTTATCTGTGAACACTGAAGCTTTCTTT,CASSYRPGALSVNTEAFF
TRBV30,TRBJ1-1,.,TRBD1,TGTGCCTGGAGTGCGGACAGGACTGAAGCTTTCTTT,CAWSADRTEAFF
TRBV19,TRBJ2-7,.,TRBD1,TGTGCCAGTAGTGGGATCAACAGGGGGACCTCCTACGAGCAGTACTTC,CASSGINRGTSYEQYF
TRBV18,TRBJ2-6,.,.,TGTGCCAGCTCACCACAGGGGACTCGCTCTGGGGCCAACGTCCTGACTTTC,CASSPQGTRSGANVLTF
TRBV3-1/TRBV3-2,TRBJ1-5,.,TRBD1,TGTGCCAGCAGCCAAGCCGACAGGGGAGGTCAGCCCCAGCATTTT,CASSQADRGGQPQHF
TRBV7-3,TRBJ2-3,.,TRBD2,TGTGCCAGCAGCCAAGGGGGACTAGTTTCAGATACGCAGTATTTT,CASSQGGLVSDTQYF
TRBV18,TRBJ2-7,.,TRBD1,TGTGCCAGCTCACCCCAATTCTCCAGGGGGCTCTACGAGCAGTACTTC,CASSPQFSRGLYEQYF
TRBV5-3,TRBJ2-2,.,.,TGTGCCAGAAGCGACGGCTGCCTAGCGAGTATTACCGGGGAGCTGTTTTTT,CARSDGCLASITGELFF
TRBV14,TRBJ2-1,once,.,TGTGCCAGCAGCCAAGACAGGGTCAATGAGCAGTTCTTC,CASSQDRVNEQFF
TRBV5-1,TRBJ2-7,.,TRBD1,TGCGCCAGCAGTACAGGGGGCGTCGGATACGAGCAGTACTTC,CASSTGGVGYEQYF
TRBV28,TRBJ2-7,medium-sized,.,TGTGCCAGCAGTTGGGGGGTTCACGAGCAGTACTTC,CASSWGVHEQYF
TRBV3-1/TRBV3-2,TRBJ1-1,.,TRBD1,TGTGCCAGCAGCCAATCAGGCCCCGGGACAGTAGCTTTCTTT,CASSQSGPGTVAFF
TRBV3-1/TRBV3-2,TRBJ2-7,.,.,TGTGCCAGCAGCCCGACGGGCGGAGGCTACGAGCAGTACTTC,CASSPTGGGYEQYF
TRBV24-1,TRBJ1-5,.,TRBD1,TGTGCCACCAGTGACCCAGACAGGGGACGGCCCCAGCATTTT,CATSDPDRGRPQHF
TRBV28,TRBJ1-5,.,.,TGTGCCAGCAGTTTCCAGGGAAAGGGATTTAGCAATCAGCCCCAGCATTTT,CASSFQGKGFSNQPQHF
TRBV18,TRBJ1-3,.,.,TGTGCCAGCTCACCGCTAACAGGGACTGGAAACACCATATATTTT,CASSPLTGTGNTIYF
TRBV27,TRBJ1-2,.,.,TGTGCCAGCAGTTCCCCCCCTTGGGCTGGCTACACCTTC,CASSSPPWAGYTF
TRBV4-2,TRBJ2-2,.,.,TGTGCCAGCAGCCTAGAGGGAGGAACTGGGGAGCTGTTTTTT,CASSLEGGTGELFF
TRBV6-5,TRBJ2-2,.,TRBD2,TGTGCCAGCAGGGGACTAGCGGGAGACGGTGGGCTGTTTTTT,CASRGLAGDGGLFF
TRBV7-9,TRBJ2-1,.,.,TGTGCCAGCAGCCCAAAGTCGGTCTACTCCTACAATGAGCAGTTCTTC,CASSPKSVYSYNEQFF
TRBV3-1/TRBV3-2,TRBJ1-1,.,.,TGTGCCAGCAGCCAAGATCCGGGTTACACTGAAGCTTTCTTT,CASSQDPGYTEAFF
TRBV28,TRBJ2-1,once,.,TGTGCCAGCAGTTTCCAGAATGAGCAGTTCTTC,CASSFQNEQFF
TRBV11-2,TRBJ1-2,.,.,TGTGCCAGCAGCCCCACAGGAACCTATGGCTACACCTTC,CASSPTGTYGYTF
TRBV2,TRBJ2-7,.,.,TGTGCCAGCAGTGAAGCTAGCGGACTTTTGGAGCAGTACTTC,CASSEASGLLEQYF
TRBV7-9,TRBJ1-2,many,.,TGTGCCAGCAGCGACCAACGACAGGTGCCTGGAGGCTACACCTTC,CASSDQRQVPGGYTF
TRBV10-1,TRBJ1-5,once,.,TGCGCCAGCAGAAACAGGGTATTCAATCAGCCCCAGCATTTT,CASRNRVFNQPQHF
TRBV7-9,TRBJ1-3,.,.,TGTGCCAGCAGCCCGCCTGGGGGGTCTTCCTCTGGAAACACCATATATTTT,CASSPPGGSSSGNTIYF
TRBV7-2,TRBJ2-1,.,TRBD2,TGTGCCAGCAGCCTAGACGGGACTAGCGGGAGCTACAATGAGCAGTTCTTC,CASSLDGTSGSYNEQFF
TRBV4-1,TRBJ2-7,.,.,TGCGCCAGCAGCCCGCAACGGGGACTCCGGGACCCTACCTACGAGCAGTACTTC,CASSPQRGLRDPTYEQYF
TRBV19,TRBJ1-5,.,TRBD1,TGTGCCAGTAGTATGGTACGGGGCAGGGGGGACAATCAGCCCCAGCATTTT,CASSMVRGRGDNQPQHF
TRBV6-6,TRBJ1-2,.,TRBD1,TGTGCCAGCAGTTACTCGTCAGGGGGCAAAGATGGCTACACCTTC,CASSYSSGGKDGYTF